The present entry profiles one TCR beta chain with its context. The germline V gene encodes CDR1 SGHKS and CDR2 YYEKEE (reference sequence). V gave up 0 bases and J gave up 2 bases; unmatched junction bases: 3. The CDR3 spans 15 residues. This sample is drawn from a study of blood T cell repertoires in COVID-19. Across the whole study: Sources were T cells, B-cell-depleted T cells, or PBMCs; the material itself was cDNA or gDNA.

How the authors handled the data: Estimation of nucleated cell counts was performed using reference gene primer amplification. Measured with immunoSEQ multiplex PCR; TCRdb has only the in-frame clones, and not every one. The V and J calls and clone size are taken from that table; D and trimming were inferred from the DNA. The sample lists about 210,000 clones, about 78% occurring once. The sequencing sample was made of peripheral blood. The J gene is TRBJ1-2, the V gene TRBV5-5, with 8 bases lining up with TRBD1. This clonotype originated in a woman between 65 and 79 years old with acute or convalescent COVID-19. The CDR3 nucleotides read TGTGCCAGCAGCTTGGAGAGGACAGGGAACTATGGCTACACCTTC. Amino acids: CASSLERTGNYGYTF.